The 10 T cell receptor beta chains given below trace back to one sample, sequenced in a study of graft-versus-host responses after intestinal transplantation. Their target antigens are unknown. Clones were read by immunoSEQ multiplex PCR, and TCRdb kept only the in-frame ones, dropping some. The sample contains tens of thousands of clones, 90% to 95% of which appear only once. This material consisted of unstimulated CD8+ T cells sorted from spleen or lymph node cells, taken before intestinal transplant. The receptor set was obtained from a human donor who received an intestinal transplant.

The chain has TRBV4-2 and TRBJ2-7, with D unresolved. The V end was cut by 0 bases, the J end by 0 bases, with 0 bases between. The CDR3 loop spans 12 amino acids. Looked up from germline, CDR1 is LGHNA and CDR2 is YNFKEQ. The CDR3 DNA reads TGTGCCAGCAGCCAAGACTCCTACGAGCAGTACTTC. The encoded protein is CASSQDSYEQYF.

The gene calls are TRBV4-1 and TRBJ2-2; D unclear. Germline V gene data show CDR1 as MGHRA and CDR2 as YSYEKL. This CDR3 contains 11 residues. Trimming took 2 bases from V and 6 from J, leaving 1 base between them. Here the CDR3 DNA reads TGCGCCAGCAGCCAACCCGGGGAGCTGTTTTTT. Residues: CASSQPGELFF.

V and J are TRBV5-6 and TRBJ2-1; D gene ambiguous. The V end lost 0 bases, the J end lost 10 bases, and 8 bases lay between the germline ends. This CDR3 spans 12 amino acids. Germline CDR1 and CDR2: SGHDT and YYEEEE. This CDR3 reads CASSLGDWEQFF. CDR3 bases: TGTGCCAGCAGCTTGGGGGATTGGGAGCAGTTCTTC.

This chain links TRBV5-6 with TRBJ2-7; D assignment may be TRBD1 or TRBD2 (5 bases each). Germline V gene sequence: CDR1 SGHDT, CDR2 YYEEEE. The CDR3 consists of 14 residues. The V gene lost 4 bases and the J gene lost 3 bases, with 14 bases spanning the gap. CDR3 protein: CASSTGRVVYEQYF. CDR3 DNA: TGTGCCAGCAGCACGGGACGGGTCGTCTACGAGCAGTACTTC. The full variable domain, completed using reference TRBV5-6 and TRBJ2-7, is DAGVTQSPTHLIKTRGQQVTLRCSPKSGHDTVSWYQQALGQGPQFIFQYYEEEERQRGNFPDRFSGHQFPNYSSELNVNALLLGDSALYLCASSTGRVVYEQYFGPGTRLTVT.

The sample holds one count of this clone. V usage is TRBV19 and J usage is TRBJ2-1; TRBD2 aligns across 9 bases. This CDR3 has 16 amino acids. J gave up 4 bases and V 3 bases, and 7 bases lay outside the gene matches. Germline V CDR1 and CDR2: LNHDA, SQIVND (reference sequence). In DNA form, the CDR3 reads TGTGCCAGTAGTATGGTAGCGGGAGCCCCGTACAATGAGCAGTTCTTC. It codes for CASSMVAGAPYNEQFF.

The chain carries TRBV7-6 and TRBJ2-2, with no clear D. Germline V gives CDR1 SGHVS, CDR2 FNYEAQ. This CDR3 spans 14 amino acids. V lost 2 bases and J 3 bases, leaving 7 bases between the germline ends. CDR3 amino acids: CASSLTPDTGELFF. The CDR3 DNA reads TGTGCCAGCAGCTTAACGCCTGACACCGGGGAGCTGTTTTTT.

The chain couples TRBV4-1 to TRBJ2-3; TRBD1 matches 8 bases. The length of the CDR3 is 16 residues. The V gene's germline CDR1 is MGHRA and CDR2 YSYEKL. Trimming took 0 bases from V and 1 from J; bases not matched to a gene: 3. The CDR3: CASSQDKDRGTDTQYF. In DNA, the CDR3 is TGCGCCAGCAGCCAAGATAAGGACAGGGGCACAGATACGCAGTATTTT.

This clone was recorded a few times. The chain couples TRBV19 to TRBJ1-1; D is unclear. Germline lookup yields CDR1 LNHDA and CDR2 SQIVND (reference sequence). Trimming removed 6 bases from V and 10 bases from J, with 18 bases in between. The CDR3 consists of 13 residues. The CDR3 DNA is TGTGCCAGTAGCACCGCCGGGCACCCCCCAGCTTTCTTT. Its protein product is CASSTAGHPPAFF.

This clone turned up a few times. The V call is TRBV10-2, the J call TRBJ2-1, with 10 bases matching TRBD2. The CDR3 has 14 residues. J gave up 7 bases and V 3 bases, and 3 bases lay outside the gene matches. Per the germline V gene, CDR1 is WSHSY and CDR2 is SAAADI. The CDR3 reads CASSEGTSANEQFF. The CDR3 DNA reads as TGCGCCAGCAGTGAAGGGACTAGCGCTAATGAGCAGTTCTTC.

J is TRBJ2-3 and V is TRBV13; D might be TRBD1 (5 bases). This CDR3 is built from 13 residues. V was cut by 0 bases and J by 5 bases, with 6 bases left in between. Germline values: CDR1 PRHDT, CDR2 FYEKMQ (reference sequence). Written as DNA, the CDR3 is TGTGCCAGCAGCTTAGGCCAGGGAGATACGCAGTATTTT. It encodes CASSLGQGDTQYF.